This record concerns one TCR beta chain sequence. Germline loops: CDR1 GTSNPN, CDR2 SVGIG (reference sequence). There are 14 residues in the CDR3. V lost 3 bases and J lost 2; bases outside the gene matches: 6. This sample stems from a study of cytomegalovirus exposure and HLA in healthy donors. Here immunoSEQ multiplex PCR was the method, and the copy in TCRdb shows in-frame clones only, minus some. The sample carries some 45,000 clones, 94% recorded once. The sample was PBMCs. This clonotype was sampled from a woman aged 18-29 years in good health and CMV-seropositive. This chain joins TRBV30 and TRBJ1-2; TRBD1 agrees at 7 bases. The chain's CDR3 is CAWRHLDRNYGYTF. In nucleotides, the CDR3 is TGTGCCTGGAGACACCTGGACAGGAACTATGGCTACACCTTC.